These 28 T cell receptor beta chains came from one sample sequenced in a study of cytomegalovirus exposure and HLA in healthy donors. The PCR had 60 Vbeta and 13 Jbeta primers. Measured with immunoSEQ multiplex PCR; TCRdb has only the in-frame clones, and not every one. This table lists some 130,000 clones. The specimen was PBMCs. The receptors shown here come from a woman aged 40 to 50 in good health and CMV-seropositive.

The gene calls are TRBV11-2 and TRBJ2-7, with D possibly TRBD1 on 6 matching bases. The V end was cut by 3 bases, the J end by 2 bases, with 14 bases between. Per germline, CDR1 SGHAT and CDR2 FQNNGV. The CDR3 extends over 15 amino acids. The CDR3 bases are TGTGCCAGCAGCTTGGGTCGGACAGTTACCTACGAGCAGTACTTC. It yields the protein CASSLGRTVTYEQYF.

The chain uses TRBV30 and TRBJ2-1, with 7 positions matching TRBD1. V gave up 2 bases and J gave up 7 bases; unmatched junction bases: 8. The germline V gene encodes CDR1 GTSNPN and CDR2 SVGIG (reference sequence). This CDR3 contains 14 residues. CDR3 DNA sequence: TGTGCCTGGAGTTTGGTGACAGGGCTAAATGAGCAGTTCTTC. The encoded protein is CAWSLVTGLNEQFF.

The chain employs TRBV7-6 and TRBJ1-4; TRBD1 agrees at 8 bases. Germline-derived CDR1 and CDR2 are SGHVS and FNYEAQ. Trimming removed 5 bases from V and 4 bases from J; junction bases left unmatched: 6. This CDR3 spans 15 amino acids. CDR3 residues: CASSPRGQGNEKLFF. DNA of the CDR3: TGTGCCAGCAGCCCGAGAGGACAGGGTAATGAAAAACTGTTTTTT.

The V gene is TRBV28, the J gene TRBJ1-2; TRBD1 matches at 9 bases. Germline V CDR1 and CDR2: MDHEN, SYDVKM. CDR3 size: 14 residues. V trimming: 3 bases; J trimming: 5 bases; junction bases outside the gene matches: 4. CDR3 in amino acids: CASSFTGGRYGYTF. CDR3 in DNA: TGTGCCAGCAGTTTCACAGGGGGCAGGTATGGCTACACCTTC.

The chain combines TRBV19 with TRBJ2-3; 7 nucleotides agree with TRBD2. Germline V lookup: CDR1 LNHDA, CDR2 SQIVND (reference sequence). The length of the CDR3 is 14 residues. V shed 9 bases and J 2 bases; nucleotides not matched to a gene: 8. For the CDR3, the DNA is TGTGCCAGCGCCTCTAGCGGAGCCACAGATACGCAGTATTTT. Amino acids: CASASSGATDTQYF.

Written as DNA, the CDR3 is TGTGCCAGCAGCGCCGGGACCGGGGGTTTTTCACCCCTCCACTTT. It is translated as CASSAGTGGFSPLHF. The chain carries TRBV9 and TRBJ1-6, with D possibly matching TRBD1 (5 bases). V lost 3 bases and J 9 bases, leaving 16 bases between the germline ends. Germline V gene lookup returns CDR1 SGDLS and CDR2 YYNGEE. The CDR3 has 15 amino acids.

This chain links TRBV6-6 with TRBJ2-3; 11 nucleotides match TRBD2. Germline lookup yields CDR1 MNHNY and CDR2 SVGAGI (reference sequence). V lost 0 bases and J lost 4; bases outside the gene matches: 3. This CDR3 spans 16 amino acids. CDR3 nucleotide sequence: TGTGCCAGCAGTTACTCTACTAGCGGGAGCCCAGATACGCAGTATTTT. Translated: CASSYSTSGSPDTQYF.

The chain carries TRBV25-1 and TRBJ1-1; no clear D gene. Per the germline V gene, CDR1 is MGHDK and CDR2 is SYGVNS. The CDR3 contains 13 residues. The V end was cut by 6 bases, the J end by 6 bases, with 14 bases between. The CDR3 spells CASRWGGQAEAFF. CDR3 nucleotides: TGTGCCAGCAGGTGGGGAGGGCAAGCTGAAGCTTTCTTT.

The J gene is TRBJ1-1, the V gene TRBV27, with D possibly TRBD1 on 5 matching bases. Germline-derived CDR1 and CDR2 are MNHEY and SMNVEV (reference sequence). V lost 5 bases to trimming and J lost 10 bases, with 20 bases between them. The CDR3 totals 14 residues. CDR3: CASSENGALSGAFF. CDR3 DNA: TGTGCCAGCAGTGAGAATGGGGCCCTGAGTGGAGCTTTCTTT.

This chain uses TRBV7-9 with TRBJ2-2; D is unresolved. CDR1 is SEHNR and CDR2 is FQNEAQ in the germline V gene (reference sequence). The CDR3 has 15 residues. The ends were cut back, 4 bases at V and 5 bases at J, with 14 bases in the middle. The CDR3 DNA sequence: TGTGCCAGCAGCTCAACCGTCGCAGCGACCGGGGAGCTGTTTTTT. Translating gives CASSSTVAATGELFF. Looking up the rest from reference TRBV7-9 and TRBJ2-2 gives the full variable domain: DTGVSQNPRHKITKRGQNVTFRCDPISEHNRLYWYRQTLGQGPEFLTYFQNEAQLEKSRLLSDRFSAERPKGSFSTLEIQRTEQGDSAMYLCASSSTVAATGELFFGEGSRLTVL.

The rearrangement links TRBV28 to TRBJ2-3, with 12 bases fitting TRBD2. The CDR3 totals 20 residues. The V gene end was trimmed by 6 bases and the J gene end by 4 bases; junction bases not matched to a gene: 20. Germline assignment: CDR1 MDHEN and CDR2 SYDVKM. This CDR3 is CASSLRQGASGRALADTQYF. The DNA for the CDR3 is TGTGCCAGCAGCCTAAGACAGGGGGCTAGCGGGAGGGCCCTCGCAGATACGCAGTATTTT.

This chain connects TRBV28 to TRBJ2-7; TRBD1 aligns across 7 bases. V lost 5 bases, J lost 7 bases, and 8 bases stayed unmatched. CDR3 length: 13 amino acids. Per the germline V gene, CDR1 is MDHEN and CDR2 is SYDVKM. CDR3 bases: TGTGCCAGCAGTCTTATACAGGGGCAAGAGCAGTACTTC. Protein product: CASSLIQGQEQYF.

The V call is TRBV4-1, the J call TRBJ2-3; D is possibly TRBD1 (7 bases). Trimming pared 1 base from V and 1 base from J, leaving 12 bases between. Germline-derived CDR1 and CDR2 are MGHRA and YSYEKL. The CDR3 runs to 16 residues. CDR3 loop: CASSQAGGTGTDTQYF. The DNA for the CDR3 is TGCGCCAGCAGCCAAGCAGGGGGGACGGGCACAGATACGCAGTATTTT.

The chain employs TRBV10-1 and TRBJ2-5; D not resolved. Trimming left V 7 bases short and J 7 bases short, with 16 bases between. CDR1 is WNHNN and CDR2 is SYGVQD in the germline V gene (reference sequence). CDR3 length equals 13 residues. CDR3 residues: CASMIDLAGTQYF. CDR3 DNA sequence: TGCGCCAGCATGATAGACTTAGCCGGGACCCAGTACTTC.

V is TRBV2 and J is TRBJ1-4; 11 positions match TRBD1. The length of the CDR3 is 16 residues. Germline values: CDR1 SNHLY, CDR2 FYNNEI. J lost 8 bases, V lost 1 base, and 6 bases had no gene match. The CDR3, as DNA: TGTGCCAGCAGTGAAGGGCAGGACAGGGGGCGGGAAAAACTGTTTTTT. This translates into CASSEGQDRGREKLFF.

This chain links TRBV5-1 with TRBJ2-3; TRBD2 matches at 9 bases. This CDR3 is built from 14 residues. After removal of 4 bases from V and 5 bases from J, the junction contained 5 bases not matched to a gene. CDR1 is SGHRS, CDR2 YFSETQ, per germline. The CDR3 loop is CASSLTSGRDTQYF. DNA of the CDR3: TGCGCCAGCAGCCTGACTAGCGGACGAGATACGCAGTATTTT.

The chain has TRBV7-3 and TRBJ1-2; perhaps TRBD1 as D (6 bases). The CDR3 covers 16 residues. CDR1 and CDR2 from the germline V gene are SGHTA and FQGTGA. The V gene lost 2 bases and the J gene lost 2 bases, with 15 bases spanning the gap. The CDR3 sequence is CASSLPGDTRNYGYTF. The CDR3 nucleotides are TGTGCCAGCAGCTTACCAGGGGACACCCGGAACTATGGCTACACCTTC.

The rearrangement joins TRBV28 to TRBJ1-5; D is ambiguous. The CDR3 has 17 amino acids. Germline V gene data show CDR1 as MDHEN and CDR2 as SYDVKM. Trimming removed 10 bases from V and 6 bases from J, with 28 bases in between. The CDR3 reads CATKVHRGMGFGQPQHF. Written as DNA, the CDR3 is TGTGCCACCAAAGTGCATCGGGGTATGGGGTTCGGTCAGCCCCAGCATTTT. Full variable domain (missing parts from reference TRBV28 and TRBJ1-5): DVKVTQSSRYLVKRTGEKVFLECVQDMDHENMFWYRQDPGLGLRLIYFSYDVKMKEKGDIPEGYSVSREKKERFSLILESASTNQTSMYLCATKVHRGMGFGQPQHFGDGTRLSIL.

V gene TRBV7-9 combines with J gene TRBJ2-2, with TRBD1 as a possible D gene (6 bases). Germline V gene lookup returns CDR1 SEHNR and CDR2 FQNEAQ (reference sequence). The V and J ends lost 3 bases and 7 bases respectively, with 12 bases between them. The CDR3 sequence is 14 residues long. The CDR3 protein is CASSLGAGYGELFF. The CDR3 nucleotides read TGTGCCAGCAGCTTGGGGGCAGGGTACGGGGAGCTGTTTTTT.

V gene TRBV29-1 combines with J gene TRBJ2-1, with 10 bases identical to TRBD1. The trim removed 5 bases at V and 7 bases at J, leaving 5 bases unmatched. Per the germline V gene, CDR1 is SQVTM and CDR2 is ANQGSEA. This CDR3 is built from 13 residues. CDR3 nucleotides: TGCAGCGTTTGGGACAGGGGCAGGAATGAGCAGTTCTTC. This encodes CSVWDRGRNEQFF.

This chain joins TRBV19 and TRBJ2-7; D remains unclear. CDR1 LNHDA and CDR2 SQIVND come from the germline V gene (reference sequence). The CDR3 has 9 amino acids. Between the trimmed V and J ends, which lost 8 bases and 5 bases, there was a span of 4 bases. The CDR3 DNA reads TGTGCCAGTGGCCACGAGCAGTACTTC. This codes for CASGHEQYF.

CDR3 nucleotide sequence: TGTGCCAGCTCACCGGACCTAGCGGGAGTAGGTGGTGAGCAGTTCTTC. It yields the protein CASSPDLAGVGGEQFF. The chain couples TRBV18 to TRBJ2-1, with 10 bases that match TRBD2. The CDR3 runs to 16 residues. Germline V gives CDR1 KGHSH, CDR2 LQKENI. V lost 3 bases and J lost 9; bases outside the gene matches: 11.

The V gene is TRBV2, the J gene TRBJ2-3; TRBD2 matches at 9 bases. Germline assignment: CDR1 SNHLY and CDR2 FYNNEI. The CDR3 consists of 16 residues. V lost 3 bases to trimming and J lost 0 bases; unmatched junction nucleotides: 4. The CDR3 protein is CASSDPTSGSTDTQYF. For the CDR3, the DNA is TGTGCCAGCAGTGATCCGACTAGCGGTAGCACAGATACGCAGTATTTT.

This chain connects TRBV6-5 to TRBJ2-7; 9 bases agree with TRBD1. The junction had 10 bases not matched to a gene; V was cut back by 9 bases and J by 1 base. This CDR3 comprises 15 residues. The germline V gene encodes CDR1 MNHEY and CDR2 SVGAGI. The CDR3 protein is CASRRGGTGSYEQYF. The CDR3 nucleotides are TGTGCCAGTCGTCGGGGAGGGACAGGGTCCTACGAGCAGTACTTC.

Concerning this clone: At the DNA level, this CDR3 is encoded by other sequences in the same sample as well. The CDR3 region is CASSVGSSGGTDTQYF. The DNA for the CDR3 is TGTGCCAGCAGCGTAGGGTCTAGCGGGGGCACAGATACGCAGTATTTT. The chain combines TRBV9 with TRBJ2-3; 9 nucleotides line up with TRBD2. J gave up 1 base and V 0 bases, and 3 bases lay outside the gene matches. The V gene's germline CDR1 is SGDLS and CDR2 YYNGEE. The CDR3 length is 16 residues.

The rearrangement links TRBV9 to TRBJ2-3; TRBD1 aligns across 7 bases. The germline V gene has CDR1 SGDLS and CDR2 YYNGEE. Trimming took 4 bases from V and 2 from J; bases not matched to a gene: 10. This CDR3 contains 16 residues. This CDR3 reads CASSRTGTPATDTQYF. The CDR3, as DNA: TGTGCCAGCAGCCGGACAGGTACCCCAGCCACAGATACGCAGTATTTT.

The CDR3 is CASSRQGDQPQHF. The CDR3, as DNA: TGTGCCAGCAGTCGACAGGGTGATCAGCCCCAGCATTTT. The chain employs TRBV28 and TRBJ1-5; 7 positions match TRBD1. The CDR3 contains 13 residues. Germline lookup yields CDR1 MDHEN and CDR2 SYDVKM. V shed 5 bases, J shed 5 bases, and the junction held 3 bases outside the gene matches.

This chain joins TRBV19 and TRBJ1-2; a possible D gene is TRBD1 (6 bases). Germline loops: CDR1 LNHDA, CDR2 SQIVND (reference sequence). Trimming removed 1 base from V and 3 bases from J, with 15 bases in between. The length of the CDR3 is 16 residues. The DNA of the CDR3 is TGTGCCAGTAGTATAGGAGGGGCCAGGGGAGACTATGGCTACACCTTC. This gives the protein CASSIGGARGDYGYTF.